This T cell receptor beta chain was recorded in a study of metastatic and nonmetastatic thyroid tumors. V was pared by 8 bases and J by 4 bases, with 19 bases between. In germline, CDR1 is SGDLS, CDR2 YYNGEE. The CDR3 runs to 16 residues. Patients had received no treatment of any kind before thyroid surgery. With MiXCR, TCRdb reprocessed the PCR reads. Of 45,000 to 65,000 clones in the sample, about 15% were seen once. This clone has ten or more counts. The chain is built from TRBV9 and TRBJ1-6, with unresolved D. The receptor's source is a female donor with papillary thyroid cancer or a benign thyroid nodule (not recorded which). Some clones in this sample may be carry-over from other donors' samples. Source material: blood. The CDR3 nucleotides read TGTGCCAGTGGAAAAGCTATGGGCGATTATAATTCACCCCTCCACTTT. Protein: CASGKAMGDYNSPLHF.